This T cell receptor (beta chain) derives from a study of blood T cell repertoires in COVID-19. Whole-study context: The samples span acute and convalescent COVID-19 from the United States, Italy and Spain. In each case, the material was cDNA or gDNA derived from T cells, B-cell-depleted T cells, or PBMCs.

The authors' processing: Amplification of reference gene primers was used by the study to estimate nucleated cell counts. The repertoire was sequenced with immunoSEQ multiplex PCR; TCRdb's copy has only in-frame clones and lacks some. Clone size and V and J calls were adopted from that table, with D and trimming inferred from the DNA. The repertoire holds about 270,000 clones, with roughly 93% as singletons. Recruits, aged about 18 to 95 years, lived in about two dozen US areas. The CDR3 is 17 amino acids. Trimming at V came to 3 bases and at J to 5 bases, leaving 15 bases not matched to a gene. Germline assignment: CDR1 DFQATT and CDR2 SNEGSKA (reference sequence).

Sequences were obtained from PBMCs or T cells enriched from blood (not recorded which). The genes are TRBV20-1 and TRBJ1-4; 7 bases align to TRBD1. This clonotype was sampled from a woman aged 40 to 50 with acute COVID-19. CDR3 nucleotides: TGCAGTGCTAGTGGTTCCCAGCAGGGGGGATGGAATGAAAAACTGTTTTTT. It encodes CSASGSQQGGWNEKLFF.